This T cell receptor (beta chain) was retrieved from a study of early T cells in non-severe SARS-CoV-2 infection. Between the trimmed V and J ends, which lost 0 bases and 4 bases, there was a span of 7 bases. The CDR3 contains 13 residues. CDR1 and CDR2 from the germline V gene are SGHTS and YDEGEE. This clonotype was detected a few times. A single record per CDR3 protein comes from TCRdb applying MiXCR to the 5' RACE reads. The data contain 95,000 to 120,000 distinct CDR3 sequences, around 10% of them singletons. This clonotype was sampled from an adult who was a healthcare worker with PCR-confirmed SARS-CoV-2 infection or an uninfected control (not recorded which). The chain uses TRBV5-8 and TRBJ1-2; maybe TRBD1 (5 bases). Specimen: whole blood. CDR3 region: CASSLGGSYGYTF. In DNA, the CDR3 is TGTGCCAGCAGCTTGGGGGGCAGCTATGGCTACACCTTC.